Each of the 11 T cell receptor beta chains below was sequenced from the same sample in a study of T cells in localized non-small cell lung cancer. Method: immunoSEQ multiplex PCR; TCRdb's copy keeps in-frame clones and lacks some. The data hold 41,000 or so clones, with around 83% observed a single time. The sample here was peripheral blood, taken before any cancer treatment. The receptors were gathered from a woman aged 18 to 55 with stage III lung adenocarcinoma.

The V and J genes are TRBV6-4 and TRBJ1-6, with D hard to call. This CDR3 has 15 residues. Germline V CDR1 and CDR2: MRHNA, SNTAGT. Trimming took off 4 bases at V and 6 bases at J, with 13 bases between the two ends. The CDR3 DNA reads as TGTGCCAGCAGTGCGATGCAAACACCTAATTCACCCCTCCACTTT. It specifies CASSAMQTPNSPLHF.

The chain is built from TRBV5-1 and TRBJ2-3; 8 nucleotides agree with TRBD2. V was pared by 4 bases and J by 2 bases, with 9 bases of the junction left unmatched. The V gene's germline CDR1 is SGHRS and CDR2 YFSETQ. The CDR3 length is 16 residues. In DNA form, the CDR3 reads TGCGCCAGCAGCCCCGGGACTAGTTTAGCCACAGATACGCAGTATTTT. Its protein product is CASSPGTSLATDTQYF.

This sequence joins TRBV6-4 and TRBJ2-1; 13 bases align to TRBD2. The CDR3 is 15 amino acids. The junction had 8 bases not matched to a gene; V was cut back by 8 bases and J by 7 bases. Germline-derived CDR1 and CDR2 are MRHNA and SNTAGT. The CDR3 region has the DNA TGTGCCAGCGGACCCGGGACTAGCGGGGTTAATGAGCAGTTCTTC. This codes for CASGPGTSGVNEQFF.

The genes are TRBV19 and TRBJ2-1; D unresolved. The CDR3 runs 14 residues. CDR1 and CDR2 from the germline V gene are LNHDA and SQIVND (reference sequence). V was pared by 3 bases and J by 4 bases, with 10 bases between. The DNA for the CDR3 is TGTGCCAGTAGTATGGCGACCGTATACAATGAGCAGTTCTTC. This encodes CASSMATVYNEQFF.

This rearrangement joins TRBV7-2 to TRBJ2-7, with 7 bases lining up with TRBD2. CDR1 SGHTA and CDR2 FQGNSA come from the germline V gene. This CDR3 has 14 amino acids. J was trimmed by 6 bases and V by 11 bases; bases with no gene match: 16. CDR3 region: CADVGGGKFTEQYF. The CDR3 DNA reads TGTGCCGACGTGGGGGGAGGGAAATTCACCGAGCAGTACTTC.

The CDR3 DNA reads as TGTGCCAGCAGCTTAGGGGGGACGGATTACAATGAGCAGTTCTTC. Encoded protein: CASSLGGTDYNEQFF. The V call is TRBV11-1, the J call TRBJ2-1; D is tentatively TRBD1 or TRBD2 (5 bases each). This CDR3 contains 15 residues. In germline, CDR1 is SGHAT, CDR2 FQDESV (reference sequence). Trimming left V 1 base short and J 4 bases short, with 11 bases between.

The chain links TRBV27 to TRBJ1-2, with D perhaps matching TRBD1 (5 bases). The germline gives CDR1 MNHEY, CDR2 SMNVEV (reference sequence). V dropped 5 bases and J dropped 6 bases, with 19 bases sitting between them. The CDR3 contains 15 residues. The CDR3 DNA follows: TGTGCCAGCAGTCCTAGGCAGGGTTTTTTGGATGGCTACACCTTC. It encodes CASSPRQGFLDGYTF.

The V call is TRBV6-5, the J call TRBJ1-2, with TRBD1 as a possible D gene (6 bases). The CDR3 sequence is 14 residues long. Germline CDR1 and CDR2: MNHEY and SVGAGI. V shed 1 base and J shed 4 bases, with 10 bases lying between them. The CDR3 sequence is CASSYFRGPYGYTF. In DNA, the CDR3 is TGTGCCAGCAGTTACTTCAGGGGACCCTATGGCTACACCTTC.

This chain uses TRBV7-8 with TRBJ1-6; perhaps TRBD1 as D (5 bases). The CDR3 runs 15 residues. Trimming removed 3 bases from V and 1 base from J, with 7 bases in between. Germline CDR1 reads SGHVS; CDR2 reads FQNEAQ. Here the CDR3 reads CASSLGESYNSPLHF. For the CDR3, the DNA is TGTGCCAGCAGCTTGGGGGAATCCTATAATTCACCCCTCCACTTT.

The chain couples TRBV19 to TRBJ1-5; D may be TRBD1 (6 bases). Germline loops: CDR1 LNHDA, CDR2 SQIVND (reference sequence). V was clipped by 3 bases and J by 4 bases, with 16 bases between them. This CDR3 region has 16 residues. CDR3 loop: CASSMAPGTRNQPQHF. The CDR3 bases are TGTGCCAGTAGTATGGCGCCTGGGACACGGAATCAGCCCCAGCATTTT.

This chain links TRBV7-9 with TRBJ2-7; 7 bases map to TRBD1. There are 15 residues in the CDR3. Trimming removed 9 bases from V and 1 base from J; junction bases left unmatched: 12. Per the germline V gene, CDR1 is SEHNR and CDR2 is FQNEAQ (reference sequence). CDR3 sequence reads: CASDPGTEESYEQYF. The DNA for the CDR3 is TGTGCCAGTGATCCAGGGACAGAAGAATCCTACGAGCAGTACTTC.